These 9 T cell receptor beta chains were sequenced from one sample in a study of Ad26.COV2.S vaccination and SARS-CoV-2 variants. The treatment here: around 19 received Ad26.COV2.S at low or high dose, single or two shots; about 5 received placebo; per-sample allocation not given. It was on day 63 after the first vaccine or placebo injection that samples were taken. Some clones are missing from TCRdb's copy, which holds only in-frame ones; the method was immunoSEQ multiplex PCR. The repertoire holds hundreds of thousands of clones, around 86% seen once, with roughly 3.1% in the top ten. The source material was peripheral blood, sampled in a trial of Ad26.COV2.S vaccine versus placebo. Receptors were obtained from a person aged 18-60 years who received the Ad26.COV2.S COVID-19 vaccine or a placebo.

In the case of this clone: Sequence at one end of the junction differs from germline and may be a read error. The V gene is TRBV6-1, the J gene TRBJ1-4, with TRBD1 matching 7 bases. Germline V lookup: CDR1 MNHNS, CDR2 SASEGT. CDR3 length: 12 amino acids. The CDR3, as DNA: TGTGCCAGCAGTGAATCAGGGACAGCGGCTTCTTTT. The encoded protein is CASSESGTAASF.

The rearrangement links TRBV2 to TRBJ1-1; 7 bases match TRBD1. The CDR3 consists of 17 residues. The germline V gene has CDR1 SNHLY and CDR2 FYNNEI. Trimming at V came to 5 bases and at J to 1 base, leaving 13 bases not matched to a gene. The CDR3 DNA reads TGTGCCAGCAGTCAACTTACAGGGGCCGGACCGAACACTGAAGCTTTCTTT. Translated, it gives CASSQLTGAGPNTEAFF.

J is TRBJ2-1 and V is TRBV5-5; D unclear. Trimming removed 3 bases from V and 7 bases from J, with 11 bases in between. Germline V gene sequence: CDR1 SGHKS, CDR2 YYEKEE (reference sequence). This CDR3 comprises 13 residues. The CDR3 spells CASSYDAWNEQFF. The CDR3 DNA follows: TGTGCCAGCAGCTATGACGCGTGGAATGAGCAGTTCTTC.

The count of this clone is one. The V call is TRBV19, the J call TRBJ2-5; TRBD1 is a possible D gene (7 bases). The CDR3 has 15 residues. V lost 2 bases and J 5 bases, leaving 15 bases between the germline ends. Germline V gene sequence: CDR1 LNHDA, CDR2 SQIVND (reference sequence). CDR3 sequence reads: CASSISYGGGETQYF. CDR3 sequence (DNA): TGTGCCAGTAGTATATCATACGGAGGGGGCGAGACCCAGTACTTC.

The chain recombines TRBV7-6 with TRBJ2-7; 8 bases line up with TRBD1. Germline V gene sequence: CDR1 SGHVS, CDR2 FNYEAQ. This CDR3 has 14 amino acids. V dropped 4 bases and J dropped 4; count of bases not matched to a gene: 6. The CDR3 region is CASSSGQGFYEQYF. Written as DNA, the CDR3 is TGTGCCAGCAGCTCCGGACAGGGTTTTTACGAGCAGTACTTC.

The chain joins TRBV5-3 to TRBJ2-6; D gene ambiguous. Being an ORF, TRBV5-3 has a function that is uncertain. V dropped 4 bases and J dropped 1 base, with 12 bases sitting between them. The CDR3 contains 16 residues. The CDR3 reads CARSPGLVSGANVLTF. The CDR3 coding sequence is TGTGCCAGAAGCCCTGGCCTGGTTTCTGGGGCCAACGTCCTGACTTTC.

The rearrangement joins TRBV30 to TRBJ1-3, with 8 bases matching TRBD1. Germline loops: CDR1 GTSNPN, CDR2 SVGIG (reference sequence). This CDR3 has 19 amino acids. Trimming took 0 bases from V and 0 from J; bases not matched to a gene: 13. The DNA of the CDR3 is TGTGCCTGGAGTGTAACATTTATGACAGGGGTCCCCTCTGGAAACACCATATATTTT. It is translated as CAWSVTFMTGVPSGNTIYF.

V gene TRBV12-3 or TRBV12-4 combines with J gene TRBJ2-1; D may be TRBD1 (6 bases). This CDR3 region has 13 residues. V was shortened by 8 bases and J by 8 bases, with 16 bases between the two germline ends. CDR3 nucleotides: TGTGCCAGCGCGGCAGGGGCTTTTGATGAGCAGTTCTTC. It codes for CASAAGAFDEQFF.

The chain joins TRBV19 to TRBJ2-1, with 15 bases lining up with TRBD2. The CDR3 totals 16 residues. V lost 5 bases and J lost 7; bases outside the gene matches: 6. CDR1 is LNHDA, CDR2 SQIVND, per germline (reference sequence). CDR3: CASSPGLAGGFNEQFF. The DNA for the CDR3 is TGTGCCAGTAGTCCCGGACTAGCGGGGGGGTTTAATGAGCAGTTCTTC.